One T cell receptor beta chain is described in this entry. As processed by the authors: From reference gene primer amplification, estimates of nucleated cell counts were derived. The protocol was immunoSEQ multiplex PCR, while the TCRdb copy is restricted to in-frame clones and leaves out a portion. V, J and clone size are taken as reported in that table, and D and trimming were inferred from the DNA itself. The sample holds about 42,000 clones, about 88% seen once. This entry comes from a study of blood T cell repertoires in COVID-19. Study-wide background: Samples representing acute and convalescent COVID-19 were sourced from the United States, Italy and Spain. Sources were T cells, B-cell-depleted T cells, or PBMCs; the material itself was cDNA or gDNA.

The V gene end was trimmed by 6 bases and the J gene end by 2 bases; junction bases not matched to a gene: 7. CDR1 is SNHLY, CDR2 FYNNEI, per germline. This CDR3 has 15 residues. Sequenced input: peripheral blood. The origin of this receptor is a human donor in a cohort sampled during active COVID-19. The V call is TRBV2, the J call TRBJ1-3; 7 bases align to TRBD1. The CDR3 region has the DNA TGTGCCAGCAGGATGGGACAGTTCCCTGGAAACACCATATATTTT. Translated: CASRMGQFPGNTIYF.